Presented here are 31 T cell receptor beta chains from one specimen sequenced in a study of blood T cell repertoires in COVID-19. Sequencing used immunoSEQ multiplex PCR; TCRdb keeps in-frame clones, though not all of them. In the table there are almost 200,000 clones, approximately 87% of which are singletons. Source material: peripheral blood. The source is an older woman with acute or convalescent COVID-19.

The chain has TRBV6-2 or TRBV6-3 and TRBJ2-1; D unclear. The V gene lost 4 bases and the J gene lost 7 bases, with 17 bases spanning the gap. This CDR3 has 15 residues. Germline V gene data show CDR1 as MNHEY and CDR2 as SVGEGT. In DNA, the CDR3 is TGTGCCAGCAGTTCCTCCCACAGCTCGAGAAATGAGCAGTTCTTC. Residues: CASSSSHSSRNEQFF.

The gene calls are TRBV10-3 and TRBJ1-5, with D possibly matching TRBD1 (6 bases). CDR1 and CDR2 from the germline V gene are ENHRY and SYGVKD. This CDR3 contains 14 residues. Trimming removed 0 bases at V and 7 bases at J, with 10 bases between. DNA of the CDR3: TGTGCCATCAGTGAGTCGTCGGGGGGCCAGCCCCAGCATTTT. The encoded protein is CAISESSGGQPQHF.

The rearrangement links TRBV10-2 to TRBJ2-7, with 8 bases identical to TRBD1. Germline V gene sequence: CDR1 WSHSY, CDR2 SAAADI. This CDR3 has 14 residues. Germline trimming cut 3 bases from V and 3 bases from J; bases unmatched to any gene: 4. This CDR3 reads CASSDAGQVYEQYF. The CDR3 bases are TGCGCCAGCAGTGATGCGGGACAGGTCTACGAGCAGTACTTC.

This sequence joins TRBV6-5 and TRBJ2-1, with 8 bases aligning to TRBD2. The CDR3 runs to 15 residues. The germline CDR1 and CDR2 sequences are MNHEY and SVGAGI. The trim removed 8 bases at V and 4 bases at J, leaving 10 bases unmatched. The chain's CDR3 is CASRISGSPYNEQFF. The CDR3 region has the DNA TGTGCCAGCCGGATAAGCGGGAGCCCTTACAATGAGCAGTTCTTC.

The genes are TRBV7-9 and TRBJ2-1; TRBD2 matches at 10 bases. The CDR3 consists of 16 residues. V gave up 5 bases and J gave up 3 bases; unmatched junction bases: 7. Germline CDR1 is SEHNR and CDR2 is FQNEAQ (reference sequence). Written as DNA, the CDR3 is TGTGCCAGCAGCCCAGAGACTAGCGGGTTCTACAATGAGCAGTTCTTC. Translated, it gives CASSPETSGFYNEQFF.

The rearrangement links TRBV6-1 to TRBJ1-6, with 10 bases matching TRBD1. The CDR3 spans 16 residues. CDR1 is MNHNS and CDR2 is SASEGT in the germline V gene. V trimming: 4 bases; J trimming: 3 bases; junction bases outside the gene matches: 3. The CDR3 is CASSADRGFYNSPLHF. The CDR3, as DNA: TGTGCCAGCAGTGCGGACAGGGGGTTCTATAATTCACCCCTCCACTTT.

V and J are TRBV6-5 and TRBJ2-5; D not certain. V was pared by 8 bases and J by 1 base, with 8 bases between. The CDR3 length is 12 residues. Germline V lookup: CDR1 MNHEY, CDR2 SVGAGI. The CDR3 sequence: CASSMAQETQYF. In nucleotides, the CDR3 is TGTGCCAGCTCCATGGCCCAAGAGACCCAGTACTTC.

CDR3 sequence: CASSLAQGTPYEQYF. CDR3 bases: TGTGCCAGCAGCTTAGCGCAGGGGACCCCCTACGAGCAGTACTTC. The genes are TRBV7-8 and TRBJ2-7; D possibly corresponds to TRBD1 (6 bases). Looked up from germline, CDR1 is SGHVS and CDR2 is FQNEAQ. The V end was cut by 0 bases, the J end by 2 bases, with 11 bases between. CDR3 size: 15 residues.

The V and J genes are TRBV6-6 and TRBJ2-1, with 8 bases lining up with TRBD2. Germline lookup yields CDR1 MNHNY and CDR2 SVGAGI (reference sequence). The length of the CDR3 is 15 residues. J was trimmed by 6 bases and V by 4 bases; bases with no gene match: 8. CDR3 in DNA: TGTGCCAGCAGTTCAAGACTAGCGCGACCCAATGAGCAGTTCTTC. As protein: CASSSRLARPNEQFF.

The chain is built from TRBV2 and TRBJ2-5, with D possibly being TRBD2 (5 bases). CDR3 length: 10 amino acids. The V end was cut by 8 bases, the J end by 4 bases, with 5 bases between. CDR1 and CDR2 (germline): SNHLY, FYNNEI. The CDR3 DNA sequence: TGTGCCAGCGGAGGAGAGACCCAGTACTTC. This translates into CASGGETQYF.

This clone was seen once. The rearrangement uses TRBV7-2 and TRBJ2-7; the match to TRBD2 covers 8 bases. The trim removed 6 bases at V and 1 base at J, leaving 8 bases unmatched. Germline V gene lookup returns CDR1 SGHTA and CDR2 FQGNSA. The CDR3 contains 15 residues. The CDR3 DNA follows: TGTGCCAGCAGGCGTTCGGCGGGAGGTTCCTACGAGCAGTACTTC. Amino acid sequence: CASRRSAGGSYEQYF.

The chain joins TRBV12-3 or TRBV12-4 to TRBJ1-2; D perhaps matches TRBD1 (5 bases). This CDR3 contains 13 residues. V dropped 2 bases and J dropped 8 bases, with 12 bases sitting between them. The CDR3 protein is CASSLIAGNGYTF. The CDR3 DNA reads TGTGCCAGCAGTTTAATCGCAGGGAACGGCTACACCTTC.

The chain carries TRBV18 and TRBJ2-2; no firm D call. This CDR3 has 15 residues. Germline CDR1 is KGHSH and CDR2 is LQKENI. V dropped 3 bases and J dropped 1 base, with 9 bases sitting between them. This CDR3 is CASSPLGLNTGELFF. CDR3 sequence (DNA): TGTGCCAGCTCACCCTTGGGCCTGAACACCGGGGAGCTGTTTTTT.

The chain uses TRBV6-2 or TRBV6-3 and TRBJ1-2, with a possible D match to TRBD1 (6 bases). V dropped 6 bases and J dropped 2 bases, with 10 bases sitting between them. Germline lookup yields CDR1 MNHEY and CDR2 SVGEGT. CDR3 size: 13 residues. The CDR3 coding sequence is TGTGCCAGCAGCCCCACAGGGAACTATGGCTACACCTTC. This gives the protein CASSPTGNYGYTF.

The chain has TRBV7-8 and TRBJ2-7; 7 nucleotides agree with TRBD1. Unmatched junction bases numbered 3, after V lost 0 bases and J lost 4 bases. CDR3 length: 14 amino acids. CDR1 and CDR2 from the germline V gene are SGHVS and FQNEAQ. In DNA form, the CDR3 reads TGTGCCAGCAGCTTAGCCCACAGGGGTTACGAGCAGTACTTC. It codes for CASSLAHRGYEQYF.

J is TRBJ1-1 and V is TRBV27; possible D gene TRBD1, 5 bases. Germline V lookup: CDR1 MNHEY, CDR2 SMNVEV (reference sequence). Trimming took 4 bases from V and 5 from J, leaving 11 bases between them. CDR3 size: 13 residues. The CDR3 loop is CASSSGGDTEAFF. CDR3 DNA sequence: TGTGCCAGCAGTTCGGGGGGTGATACTGAAGCTTTCTTT.

Here the CDR3 DNA reads TGTGCCAGTAGTATAATCCAAGCGGGATCTGACAATGAGCAGTTCTTC. Translation: CASSIIQAGSDNEQFF. This chain uses TRBV19 with TRBJ2-1, with 7 bases identical to TRBD2. The CDR3 is 16 residues long. In germline, CDR1 is LNHDA, CDR2 SQIVND (reference sequence). The ends lost 2 bases at V and 5 bases at J; junction bases unmatched: 9.

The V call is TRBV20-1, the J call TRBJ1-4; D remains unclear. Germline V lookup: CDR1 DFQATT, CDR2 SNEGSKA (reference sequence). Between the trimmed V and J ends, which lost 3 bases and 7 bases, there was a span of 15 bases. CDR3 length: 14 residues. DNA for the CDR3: TGCAGTGCTAGTAAGCCGGCGGGTGGTGAAAAACTGTTTTTT. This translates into CSASKPAGGEKLFF.

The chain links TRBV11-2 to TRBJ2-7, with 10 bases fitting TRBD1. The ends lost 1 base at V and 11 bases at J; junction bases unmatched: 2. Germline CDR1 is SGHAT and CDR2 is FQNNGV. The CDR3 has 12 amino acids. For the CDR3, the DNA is TGTGCCAGCAGCTTAGGGGACAGGGGAAAGTACTTC. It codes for CASSLGDRGKYF.

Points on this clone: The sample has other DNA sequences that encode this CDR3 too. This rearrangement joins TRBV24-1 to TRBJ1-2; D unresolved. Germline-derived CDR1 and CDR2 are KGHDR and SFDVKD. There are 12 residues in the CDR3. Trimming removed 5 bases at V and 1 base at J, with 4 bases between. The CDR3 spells CATSAGNYGYTF. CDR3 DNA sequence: TGTGCCACCAGTGCCGGTAACTATGGCTACACCTTC.

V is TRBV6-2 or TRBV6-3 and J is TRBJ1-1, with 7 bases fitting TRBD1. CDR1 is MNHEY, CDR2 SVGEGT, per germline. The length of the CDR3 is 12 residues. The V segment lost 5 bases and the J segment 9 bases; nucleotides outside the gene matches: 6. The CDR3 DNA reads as TGTGCCAGCAGTACAGGGGTTCGTAAAGCTTTCTTT. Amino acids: CASSTGVRKAFF.

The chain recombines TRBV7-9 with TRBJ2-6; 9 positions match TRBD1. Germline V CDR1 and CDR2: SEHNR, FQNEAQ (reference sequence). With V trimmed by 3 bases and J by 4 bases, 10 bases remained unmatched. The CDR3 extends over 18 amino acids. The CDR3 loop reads CASSLDPGQGSGANVLTF. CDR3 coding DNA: TGTGCCAGCAGCTTGGACCCGGGACAGGGATCCGGGGCCAACGTCCTGACTTTC.

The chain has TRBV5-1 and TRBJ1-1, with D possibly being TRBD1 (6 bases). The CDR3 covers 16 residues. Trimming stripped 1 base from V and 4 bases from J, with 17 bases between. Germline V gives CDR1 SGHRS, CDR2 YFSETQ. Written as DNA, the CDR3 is TGCGCCAGCAGCTTGTCCTCAGGGGCAAGGAGCACTGAAGCTTTCTTT. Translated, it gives CASSLSSGARSTEAFF.

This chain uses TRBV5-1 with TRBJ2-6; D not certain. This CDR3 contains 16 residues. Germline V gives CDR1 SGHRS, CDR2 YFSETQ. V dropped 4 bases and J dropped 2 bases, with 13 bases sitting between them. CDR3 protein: CASSLAPVTGANVLTF. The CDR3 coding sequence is TGCGCCAGCAGCCTGGCGCCGGTCACTGGGGCCAACGTCCTGACTTTC.

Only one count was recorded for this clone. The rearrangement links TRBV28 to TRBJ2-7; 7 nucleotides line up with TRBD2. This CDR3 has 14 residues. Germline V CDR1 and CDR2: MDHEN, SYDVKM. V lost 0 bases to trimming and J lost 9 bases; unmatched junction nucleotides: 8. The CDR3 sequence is CASSLWPSREGQYF. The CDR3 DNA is TGTGCCAGCAGTTTATGGCCCTCCAGGGAGGGGCAGTACTTC.

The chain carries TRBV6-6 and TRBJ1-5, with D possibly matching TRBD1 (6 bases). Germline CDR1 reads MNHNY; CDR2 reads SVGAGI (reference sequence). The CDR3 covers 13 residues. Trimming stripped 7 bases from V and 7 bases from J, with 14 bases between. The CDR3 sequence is CASTITGIQPQHF. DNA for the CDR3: TGTGCCAGCACCATTACAGGGATACAGCCCCAGCATTTT.

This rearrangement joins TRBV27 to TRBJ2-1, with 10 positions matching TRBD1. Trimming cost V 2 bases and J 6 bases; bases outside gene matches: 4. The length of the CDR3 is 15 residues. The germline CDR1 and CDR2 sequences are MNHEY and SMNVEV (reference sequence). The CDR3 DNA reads TGTGCCAGCAGTTTAGGGACAGGGGATGGCAATGAGCAGTTCTTC. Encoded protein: CASSLGTGDGNEQFF.

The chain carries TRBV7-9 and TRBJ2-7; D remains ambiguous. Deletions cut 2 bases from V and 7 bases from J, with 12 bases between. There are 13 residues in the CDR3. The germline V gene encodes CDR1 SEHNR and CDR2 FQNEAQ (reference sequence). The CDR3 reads CASSLPNLLEQYF. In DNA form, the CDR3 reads TGTGCCAGCAGCTTACCGAACCTACTAGAGCAGTACTTC.

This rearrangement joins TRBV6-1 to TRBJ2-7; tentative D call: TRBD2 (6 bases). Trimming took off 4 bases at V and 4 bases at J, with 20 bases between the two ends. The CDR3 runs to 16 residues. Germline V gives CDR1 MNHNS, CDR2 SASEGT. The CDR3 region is CASSGGRRAGNYEQYF. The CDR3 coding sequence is TGTGCCAGCAGTGGGGGTAGGAGGGCCGGGAATTACGAGCAGTACTTC.

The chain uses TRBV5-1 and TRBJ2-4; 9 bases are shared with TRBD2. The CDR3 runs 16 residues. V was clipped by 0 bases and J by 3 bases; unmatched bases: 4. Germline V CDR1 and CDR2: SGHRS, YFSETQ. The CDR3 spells CASSLGDSGSKNIQYF. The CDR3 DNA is TGCGCCAGCAGCTTGGGGGATAGCGGGAGCAAAAACATTCAGTACTTC.

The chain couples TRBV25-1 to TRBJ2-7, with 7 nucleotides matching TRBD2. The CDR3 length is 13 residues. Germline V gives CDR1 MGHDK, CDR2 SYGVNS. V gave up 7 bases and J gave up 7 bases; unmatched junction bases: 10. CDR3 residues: CASIAGGGVEQYF. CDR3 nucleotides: TGTGCCAGCATAGCGGGCGGAGGGGTAGAGCAGTACTTC.